The TCR beta chain described here comes from a study of shared clonotypes between healthy human individuals. In the study overall: A donor's plate count was three for CD4 naive and three for CD4 memory; CD8 naive had two and CD8 memory one.

Naive CD8 cells were CD45RO-negative, positively selected for CCR7, excluding terminally differentiated effector memory CD45RA+ cells. The study enrolled healthy HIV-negative adults without recent acute infections or vaccinations as donors. Overall study results and limits: Rarefaction indicated that sorted-subset sequencing remained incomplete although depth was large. Clonotype sharing across a few donors was observed for roughly 5% of naive CD4 clonotypes.

Data came from immunoSEQ multiplex PCR; TCRdb stores just in-frame clones and leaves some out. This sample has millions of clones, with about 95% found just once. Concerning this clone: Its cognate antigen is unknown.

The CDR3 extends over 16 amino acids. V lost 4 bases, J lost 0 bases, and 12 bases lay in between. Germline values: CDR1 SEHNR, CDR2 FQNEAQ (reference sequence). This receptor was identified in a man aged 18 to 30 in good health. The sample taken for sequencing was naive CD8+ T cells sorted from blood. The chain combines TRBV7-9 with TRBJ2-2; perhaps TRBD2 as D (6 bases). The chain's CDR3 is CASSSGTLANTGELFF. DNA for the CDR3: TGTGCCAGCAGCTCCGGGACTTTGGCGAACACCGGGGAGCTGTTTTTT.